The 12 T cell receptor beta chains below were found in one sample sequenced in a study of neurological immune-mediated disorders. TCRdb called the 5' RACE reads again in MiXCR, with one record for every CDR3 protein. The data contain tens of thousands of distinct CDR3 sequences, about 3.5% of them seen just once; the ten biggest clones take up 5.9%. Material for sequencing was PBMCs. These receptors all stem from a man in his forties with multiple sclerosis.

This clonotype was observed at least ten times. This sequence joins TRBV5-1 and TRBJ1-6; 9 positions agree with TRBD1. Germline assignment: CDR1 SGHRS and CDR2 YFSETQ. The V and J ends lost 3 bases and 13 bases, in that order; junction bases with no gene match: 8. The CDR3 spans 14 residues. The CDR3 DNA is TGCGCCAGCAGCTCCGGACAGGGGAGTTCCCCCCTCCACTTT. This gives the protein CASSSGQGSSPLHF.

This sequence joins TRBV7-2 and TRBJ2-1; TRBD2 might be the D (6 bases). The CDR3 loop spans 16 amino acids. Per the germline V gene, CDR1 is SGHTA and CDR2 is FQGNSA. V lost 6 bases and J lost 4, with 19 bases in between. The CDR3 DNA reads as TGTGCCAGCAGTCCTGCCCCCAACGGGAGTTACAATGAGCAGTTCTTC. Its translation: CASSPAPNGSYNEQFF.

This clonotype was seen at least ten times. V and J are TRBV12-3 or TRBV12-4 and TRBJ1-1, with a possible D match to TRBD1 (6 bases). V lost 8 bases to trimming and J lost 9 bases, with 19 bases between them. The CDR3 runs 13 residues. CDR3 amino acids: CASVLGADFQAFF. CDR3 DNA sequence: TGTGCCAGCGTACTGGGGGCAGATTTTCAAGCTTTCTTT.

This clonotype showed up many times. The J gene is TRBJ2-7, the V gene TRBV6-5; no firm D call. The CDR3 totals 13 residues. Germline assignment: CDR1 MNHEY and CDR2 SVGAGI. The V and J ends lost 3 bases and 0 bases respectively, with 6 bases between them. The CDR3 loop reads CASSYRTSYEQYF. CDR3 bases: TGTGCCAGCAGTTATAGAACCTCCTACGAGCAGTACTTC.

This clonotype has at least ten counts. The CDR3 nucleotides are TGTGCCAGCAGTTACTCGAGCGTACAGGGGCTGGGGCAGCCCCAGCATTTT. It encodes CASSYSSVQGLGQPQHF. The V gene is TRBV6-5, the J gene TRBJ1-5; 7 nucleotides match TRBD1. V was clipped by 0 bases and J by 7 bases; unmatched bases: 12. Germline V CDR1 and CDR2: MNHEY, SVGAGI. The CDR3 length is 17 residues.

This clonotype occurred many times. This rearrangement joins TRBV12-3 or TRBV12-4 to TRBJ1-1, with a tentative D call TRBD1 (5 bases). The CDR3 totals 12 residues. V shed 6 bases and J shed 9 bases, with 14 bases lying between them. DNA for the CDR3: TGTGCCAGCAGCCAAGCTGACAGAAAAGCTTTCTTT. The encoded protein is CASSQADRKAFF.

This clonotype occurred many times. The chain is built from TRBV4-1 and TRBJ1-3; TRBD1 matches at 9 bases. The CDR3 covers 19 residues. The trim removed 4 bases at V and 0 bases at J, leaving 13 bases unmatched. CDR1 and CDR2 from the germline V gene are MGHRA and YSYEKL. The CDR3 region is CASSLGPPGQGRSGNTIYF. The CDR3 DNA sequence: TGCGCCAGCAGCCTTGGCCCCCCGGGACAGGGCCGCTCTGGAAACACCATATATTTT.

The sample holds many counts of this clonotype. The chain combines TRBV6-1 with TRBJ2-6; D remains ambiguous. V was trimmed by 6 bases and J by 2 bases, leaving 11 bases between them. Germline loops: CDR1 MNHNS, CDR2 SASEGT. This CDR3 region has 15 residues. DNA of the CDR3: TGTGCCAGCAGCGAAACAGAGCCTGGGGCCAACGTCCTGACTTTC. It yields the protein CASSETEPGANVLTF.

This clonotype was observed many times. The chain links TRBV11-2 to TRBJ1-2; D not resolved. This CDR3 comprises 14 residues. CDR1 is SGHAT and CDR2 is FQNNGV in the germline V gene. Trimming removed 3 bases from V and 3 bases from J, with 11 bases in between. The CDR3 coding sequence is TGTGCCAGCAGCTTTAGGGTCCTAGACTATGGCTACACCTTC. Translation gives CASSFRVLDYGYTF.

This sequence joins TRBV5-1 and TRBJ1-6; tentatively, D is TRBD1 (5 bases). Trimming took off 4 bases at V and 10 bases at J, with 12 bases between the two ends. Germline V gene lookup returns CDR1 SGHRS and CDR2 YFSETQ. The length of the CDR3 is 13 residues. The CDR3 is CASSAGDGSPLHF. CDR3 in DNA: TGCGCCAGCAGCGCGGGGGACGGATCACCCCTCCACTTT. Full variable domain (missing parts from reference TRBV5-1 and TRBJ1-6): KAGVTQTPRYLIKTRGQQVTLSCSPISGHRSVSWYQQTPGQGLQFLFEYFSETQRNKGNFPGRFSGRQFSNSRSEMNVSTLELGDSALYLCASSAGDGSPLHFGNGTRLTVT.

This clonotype was recorded at least ten times. This sequence joins TRBV6-1 and TRBJ1-1, with unresolved D. Germline CDR1 reads MNHNS; CDR2 reads SASEGT. The V and J ends lost 7 bases and 8 bases respectively, with 11 bases between them. The CDR3 contains 11 residues. The DNA for the CDR3 is TGTGCCAGCACCCGAGGAGGGGAAGCTTTCTTT. This sequence encodes CASTRGGEAFF.

This clonotype was observed at least ten times. This may be a read error, as it is one base from a much larger clone. This chain joins TRBV7-9 and TRBJ2-7, with D possibly being TRBD2 (7 bases). The CDR3 runs to 14 residues. The V end lost 4 bases, the J end lost 6 bases, and 16 bases lay between the germline ends. Germline CDR1 SEHNR, CDR2 FQNEAQ (reference sequence). This chain's CDR3 is CASSWTRGGAEQYF. The CDR3 coding sequence is TGTGCCAGCAGCTGGACTAGAGGGGGGGCCGAGCAGTACTTC.